This entry lists 21 T cell receptor beta chains sequenced from one sample in a study of blood T cell repertoires in COVID-19. Measured with immunoSEQ multiplex PCR; TCRdb has only the in-frame clones, and not every one. The sample records a few hundred thousand clones, 80% to 90% being singletons. Sample: PBMCs or T cells enriched from blood (not recorded which). These receptors all stem from a man under 40 who had recovered from COVID-19.

The chain employs TRBV5-1 and TRBJ1-2; 8 bases map to TRBD1. V shed 0 bases and J 5 bases; nucleotides not matched to a gene: 12. The CDR3 is 17 amino acids. CDR1 and CDR2 (germline): SGHRS, YFSETQ. This chain's CDR3 is CASSLVGAGGLQYGYTF. CDR3 in DNA: TGCGCCAGCAGCTTGGTAGGGGCAGGGGGCTTACAATATGGCTACACCTTC.

The chain couples TRBV19 to TRBJ1-3; 9 nucleotides agree with TRBD1. Germline values: CDR1 LNHDA, CDR2 SQIVND (reference sequence). This CDR3 contains 16 residues. J was trimmed by 0 bases and V by 7 bases; bases with no gene match: 7. CDR3 DNA: TGTGCCAGTAATTCCGGGACAGGGAGCTCTGGAAACACCATATATTTT. Its protein product is CASNSGTGSSGNTIYF. Full variable domain (outside the CDR3, taken from reference TRBV19 and TRBJ1-3): DGGITQSPKYLFRKEGQNVTLSCEQNLNHDAMYWYRQDPGQGLRLIYYSQIVNDFQKGDIAEGYSVSREKKESFPLTVTSAQKNPTAFYLCASNSGTGSSGNTIYFGEGSWLTVV.

This rearrangement joins TRBV29-1 to TRBJ1-3; D is ambiguous. Germline V lookup: CDR1 SQVTM, CDR2 ANQGSEA. V lost 4 bases, J lost 0 bases, and 10 bases lay in between. CDR3 size: 14 residues. CDR3 in amino acids: CSVVPWSSGNTIYF. CDR3 bases: TGCAGCGTTGTCCCTTGGAGCTCTGGAAACACCATATATTTT.

Only a few counts were recorded for this clone. The chain carries TRBV5-1 and TRBJ2-1, with 9 bases that match TRBD2. The CDR3 consists of 13 residues. V dropped 5 bases and J dropped 6; count of bases not matched to a gene: 3. CDR1 and CDR2 from the germline V gene are SGHRS and YFSETQ. The CDR3 protein is CASRVAGANEQFF. The DNA of the CDR3 is TGCGCCAGCAGGGTAGCGGGGGCCAATGAGCAGTTCTTC.

This clone turned up a few times. J is TRBJ2-7 and V is TRBV4-3, with TRBD1 matching over 8 bases. Germline V gene lookup returns CDR1 LGHNA and CDR2 YSLEER. The CDR3 has 16 amino acids. V gave up 0 bases and J gave up 2 bases; unmatched junction bases: 6. The CDR3 loop is CASSQESTGVPYEQYF. CDR3 sequence (DNA): TGCGCCAGCAGCCAAGAATCGACAGGGGTCCCCTACGAGCAGTACTTC.

The chain employs TRBV7-9 and TRBJ1-2; a possible D gene is TRBD1 (5 bases). The CDR3 totals 15 residues. CDR1 is SEHNR, CDR2 FQNEAQ, per germline (reference sequence). Trimming pared 2 bases from V and 2 bases from J, leaving 12 bases between. CDR3 amino acids: CASSLLQGYNYGYTF. The CDR3 nucleotides are TGTGCCAGCAGCTTACTTCAGGGATACAACTATGGCTACACCTTC. The variable domain in full, with the rest retrieved from reference TRBV7-9 and TRBJ1-2, is DTGVSQNPRHKITKRGQNVTFRCDPISEHNRLYWYRQTLGQGPEFLTYFQNEAQLEKSRLLSDRFSAERPKGSFSTLEIQRTEQGDSAMYLCASSLLQGYNYGYTFGSGTRLTVV.

This rearrangement joins TRBV5-1 to TRBJ1-1, with unresolved D. There are 13 residues in the CDR3. Trimming took off 7 bases at V and 0 bases at J, with 10 bases between the two ends. Germline CDR1 and CDR2: SGHRS and YFSETQ. The CDR3 spells CASLREMNTEAFF. For the CDR3, the DNA is TGCGCCAGCCTTCGAGAAATGAACACTGAAGCTTTCTTT.

J is TRBJ1-3 and V is TRBV18; D not certain. Deletions cut 2 bases from V and 1 base from J, with 15 bases between. The CDR3 is 17 amino acids. Germline V gives CDR1 KGHSH, CDR2 LQKENI. The CDR3, as DNA: TGTGCCAGCTCACCAAGATCCACAGCCCGGTCTGGAAACACCATATATTTT. This codes for CASSPRSTARSGNTIYF.

This rearrangement joins TRBV6-1 to TRBJ1-1; a possible D gene is TRBD1 (5 bases). The germline gives CDR1 MNHNS, CDR2 SASEGT. Trimming cost V 4 bases and J 5 bases, with 20 bases left between them. This CDR3 region has 16 residues. CDR3 residues: CASSAGLGGGGTEAFF. CDR3 DNA: TGTGCCAGCAGTGCTGGGCTCGGCGGGGGTGGGACTGAAGCTTTCTTT.

The J gene is TRBJ2-5, the V gene TRBV4-1; 8 positions match TRBD1. Germline assignment: CDR1 MGHRA and CDR2 YSYEKL. There are 15 residues in the CDR3. V lost 1 base to trimming and J lost 5 bases; unmatched junction nucleotides: 6. DNA for the CDR3: TGCGCCAGCAGCCAAGGGACAGGGCCGGGGGAGACCCAGTACTTC. Translation gives CASSQGTGPGETQYF.

The chain has TRBV2 and TRBJ1-6; no reliable D call. Germline values: CDR1 SNHLY, CDR2 FYNNEI. This CDR3 has 16 amino acids. V lost 4 bases to trimming and J lost 0 bases, with 10 bases between them. CDR3: CASSANAASYNSPLHF. The DNA of the CDR3 is TGTGCCAGCAGTGCAAACGCGGCCTCCTATAATTCACCCCTCCACTTT. Full variable domain (remainder filled in from reference TRBV2 and TRBJ1-6): EPEVTQTPSHQVTQMGQEVILRCVPISNHLYFYWYRQILGQKVEFLVSFYNNEISEKSEIFDDQFSVERPDGSNFTLKIRSTKLEDSAMYFCASSANAASYNSPLHFGNGTRLTVT.

The J gene is TRBJ1-2, the V gene TRBV5-8, with no clear D. Germline CDR1 and CDR2: SGHTS and YDEGEE. The CDR3 loop spans 14 amino acids. The V end lost 0 bases, the J end lost 4 bases, and 10 bases lay between the germline ends. The CDR3 DNA reads as TGTGCCAGCAGCTTGGAGACCGCGGGCTATGGCTACACCTTC. This translates into CASSLETAGYGYTF.

By proportion, this clone is medium-sized. The chain links TRBV2 to TRBJ1-1; D unresolved. CDR3 length equals 14 residues. The V gene's germline CDR1 is SNHLY and CDR2 FYNNEI. Trimming removed 0 bases from V and 8 bases from J, with 13 bases in between. For the CDR3, the DNA is TGTGCCAGCAGTGAAGCTGGGCAGCACAGAGAAGCTTTCTTT. Encoded protein: CASSEAGQHREAFF.

A word on this clone: Additional DNA sequences in this sample encode the identical CDR3. The chain is built from TRBV5-1 and TRBJ1-3; 7 bases fit TRBD1. The CDR3 is made up of 15 amino acids. The ends lost 4 bases at V and 3 bases at J; junction bases unmatched: 7. CDR1 is SGHRS, CDR2 YFSETQ, per germline. The CDR3 region is CASSPQGGYGNTIYF. The DNA for the CDR3 is TGCGCCAGCAGCCCGCAGGGGGGTTATGGAAACACCATATATTTT.

J is TRBJ2-7 and V is TRBV6-5; D call uncertain. Per the germline V gene, CDR1 is MNHEY and CDR2 is SVGAGI. The CDR3 runs 15 residues. V lost 5 bases to trimming and J lost 3 bases, with 17 bases between them. In nucleotides, the CDR3 is TGTGCCAGCAGTCCCCTGGCTTTCCCCCTCTACGAGCAGTACTTC. It is translated as CASSPLAFPLYEQYF.

The chain uses TRBV5-1 and TRBJ1-6; the match to TRBD1 covers 8 bases. This CDR3 comprises 16 residues. CDR1 and CDR2 from the germline V gene are SGHRS and YFSETQ. V dropped 0 bases and J dropped 9; count of bases not matched to a gene: 8. The CDR3 nucleotides read TGCGCCAGCAGCTTGGGGGCGACAGGGGTATCTTCACCCCTCCACTTT. It yields the protein CASSLGATGVSSPLHF.

The chain joins TRBV2 to TRBJ2-3; TRBD2 might be the D (6 bases). The CDR3 loop spans 15 amino acids. V lost 9 bases to trimming and J lost 4 bases, with 20 bases between them. The V gene's germline CDR1 is SNHLY and CDR2 FYNNEI. CDR3 amino acids: CASTGGWRGADTQYF. DNA of the CDR3: TGTGCCAGTACCGGAGGGTGGCGGGGTGCAGATACGCAGTATTTT. The full variable domain, completed using reference TRBV2 and TRBJ2-3, is EPEVTQTPSHQVTQMGQEVILRCVPISNHLYFYWYRQILGQKVEFLVSFYNNEISEKSEIFDDQFSVERPDGSNFTLKIRSTKLEDSAMYFCASTGGWRGADTQYFGPGTRLTVL.

This chain links TRBV9 with TRBJ2-5, with D perhaps TRBD2 (7 bases). V lost 7 bases to trimming and J lost 2 bases, with 18 bases between them. Germline CDR1 reads SGDLS; CDR2 reads YYNGEE. This CDR3 is 15 amino acids long. CDR3 DNA: TGTGCCAGCGCCGGGGGGCGGGGTTTTCAAGAGACCCAGTACTTC. This sequence encodes CASAGGRGFQETQYF.

This rearrangement joins TRBV5-6 to TRBJ1-2; the D is unclear. Trimming left V 7 bases short and J 6 bases short, with 7 bases between. The CDR3 runs 10 residues. The V gene's germline CDR1 is SGHDT and CDR2 YYEEEE. The CDR3 DNA sequence: TGTGCCAGCGGCCGCCATGGCTACACCTTC. Its protein is CASGRHGYTF.

The chain uses TRBV9 and TRBJ2-3; D is perhaps TRBD2 (7 bases). Per the germline V gene, CDR1 is SGDLS and CDR2 is YYNGEE. V lost 0 bases and J 14 bases, leaving 16 bases between the germline ends. The CDR3 runs 13 residues. The CDR3 protein is CASSVEGGTPSYF. Written as DNA, the CDR3 is TGTGCCAGCAGCGTAGAGGGGGGGACTCCGTCGTATTTT.

The V call is TRBV5-5, the J call TRBJ2-7, with D perhaps matching TRBD1 (6 bases). Germline V gene lookup returns CDR1 SGHKS and CDR2 YYEKEE (reference sequence). V was cut by 0 bases and J by 5 bases, with 15 bases left in between. CDR3 length equals 15 residues. CDR3 DNA sequence: TGTGCCAGCAGCTTGGGCCCAGGGGAAGGGGACGAGCAGTACTTC. This encodes CASSLGPGEGDEQYF. The entire variable domain, with the rest obtained from reference TRBV5-5 and TRBJ2-7, is as follows: DAGVTQSPTHLIKTRGQQVTLRCSPISGHKSVSWYQQVLGQGPQFIFQYYEKEERGRGNFPDRFSARQFPNYSSELNVNALLLGDSALYLCASSLGPGEGDEQYFGPGTRLTVT.